Below are 6 T cell receptor beta chains sequenced from a single sample in a study of beta chain features in type 1 diabetes. Findings of the study overall: TCRB CDR3s from Type 1 diabetes patients were moderately but significantly shorter in all four CD4+ subsets.

Expressed TCRB transcripts were sequenced because the entire RNA isolate underwent reverse transcription. Data came from immunoSEQ multiplex PCR; TCRdb stores just in-frame clones and leaves some out. This table holds 250,000 to 300,000 clones, 13% to 15% found once. No antigen has been assigned to these receptors. Sequencing used naive CD4+ T cells from blood. The receptors were sampled from a man aged 25-40 years with type 1 diabetes.

This chain links TRBV11-2 with TRBJ1-1, with 9 positions matching TRBD1. The CDR3 is made up of 13 amino acids. J lost 6 bases, V lost 5 bases, and 4 bases had no gene match. Germline CDR1 is SGHAT and CDR2 is FQNNGV. For the CDR3, the DNA is TGTGCCAGCAGCCGACGACAGGGGGCTGAAGCTTTCTTT. It translates to CASSRRQGAEAFF.

This clone was observed a few times. The chain couples TRBV28 to TRBJ1-2; D is perhaps TRBD1 (6 bases). Germline V lookup: CDR1 MDHEN, CDR2 SYDVKM. The CDR3 length is 15 residues. V was cut by 0 bases and J by 2 bases, with 10 bases left in between. The CDR3: CASSLWTGGNYGYTF. In DNA, the CDR3 is TGTGCCAGCAGTTTATGGACGGGGGGCAACTATGGCTACACCTTC.

This chain joins TRBV10-3 and TRBJ2-1; no definite D call. The CDR3 covers 13 residues. The V gene lost 1 base and the J gene lost 9 bases, with 10 bases spanning the gap. Germline V gene data show CDR1 as ENHRY and CDR2 as SYGVKD. The CDR3 DNA follows: TGTGCCATCAGTGAGTTGCTAGACGGTGAGCAGTTCTTC. It is translated as CAISELLDGEQFF.

V usage is TRBV9 and J usage is TRBJ2-2, with TRBD2 matching 7 bases. CDR3 length: 15 amino acids. CDR1 and CDR2 from the germline V gene are SGDLS and YYNGEE. V was clipped by 0 bases and J by 5 bases; unmatched bases: 4. In nucleotides, the CDR3 is TGTGCCAGCAGCGTAGTGCCTAGCGGAACCGGGGAGCTGTTTTTT. Residues: CASSVVPSGTGELFF.

This clone appeared a few times. The chain is built from TRBV25-1 and TRBJ2-7; 10 nucleotides align to TRBD1. V lost 0 bases, J lost 7 bases, and 6 bases stayed unmatched. Germline CDR1 and CDR2: MGHDK and SYGVNS. The CDR3 runs to 15 residues. The CDR3 loop is CASSEYGTGVGEQYF. The CDR3 nucleotides read TGTGCCAGCAGTGAATATGGGACAGGGGTTGGGGAGCAGTACTTC.

The chain links TRBV29-1 to TRBJ2-5, with TRBD1 matching over 7 bases. CDR1 SQVTM and CDR2 ANQGSEA come from the germline V gene. The CDR3 has 12 amino acids. Trimming took 6 bases from V and 0 from J; bases not matched to a gene: 1. CDR3 nucleotide sequence: TGCAGCGTCAGGGGGTACCAAGAGACCCAGTACTTC. As protein: CSVRGYQETQYF.